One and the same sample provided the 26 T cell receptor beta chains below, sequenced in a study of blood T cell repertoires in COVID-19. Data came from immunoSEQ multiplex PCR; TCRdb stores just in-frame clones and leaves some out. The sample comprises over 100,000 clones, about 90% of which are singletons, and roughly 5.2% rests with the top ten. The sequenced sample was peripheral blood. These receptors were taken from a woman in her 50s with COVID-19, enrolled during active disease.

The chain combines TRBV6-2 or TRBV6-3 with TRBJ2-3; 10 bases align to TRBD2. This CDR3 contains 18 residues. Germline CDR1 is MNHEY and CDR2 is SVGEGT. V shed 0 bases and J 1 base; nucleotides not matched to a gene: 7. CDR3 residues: CASSYSSRLAGGTDTQYF. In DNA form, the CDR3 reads TGTGCCAGCAGTTACTCGAGTCGGCTAGCGGGGGGCACAGATACGCAGTATTTT.

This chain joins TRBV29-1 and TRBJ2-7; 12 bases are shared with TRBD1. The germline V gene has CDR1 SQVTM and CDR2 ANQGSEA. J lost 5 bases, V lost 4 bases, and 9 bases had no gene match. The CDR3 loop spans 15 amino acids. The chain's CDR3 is CSVATGDRGLDEQYF. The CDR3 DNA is TGCAGCGTTGCCACCGGGGACAGGGGGCTCGACGAGCAGTACTTC.

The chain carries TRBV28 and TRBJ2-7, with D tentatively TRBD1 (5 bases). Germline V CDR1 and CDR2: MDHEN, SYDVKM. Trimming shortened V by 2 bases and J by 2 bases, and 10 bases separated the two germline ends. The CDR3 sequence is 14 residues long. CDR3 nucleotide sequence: TGTGCCAGCAGTTTAGTAGGGGCGCCCTACGAGCAGTACTTC. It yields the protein CASSLVGAPYEQYF.

CDR3 DNA sequence: TGTGCCAGCAGTCGGACAGGGGCGGGGACCTACGAGCAGTACTTC. It specifies CASSRTGAGTYEQYF. The chain couples TRBV6-5 to TRBJ2-7; 9 bases fit TRBD1. Per the germline V gene, CDR1 is MNHEY and CDR2 is SVGAGI. With 5 bases clipped from V and 2 bases from J, the junction kept 7 bases outside the gene matches. CDR3 length: 15 amino acids.

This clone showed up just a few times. The CDR3 is CSVAWIAGGSTDTQYF. The CDR3, as DNA: TGCAGCGTTGCATGGATAGCGGGGGGGAGCACAGATACGCAGTATTTT. V is TRBV29-1 and J is TRBJ2-3, with 11 bases that match TRBD2. Trimming cost V 4 bases and J 0 bases; bases outside gene matches: 6. CDR1 and CDR2 (germline): SQVTM, ANQGSEA. The CDR3 extends over 16 amino acids.

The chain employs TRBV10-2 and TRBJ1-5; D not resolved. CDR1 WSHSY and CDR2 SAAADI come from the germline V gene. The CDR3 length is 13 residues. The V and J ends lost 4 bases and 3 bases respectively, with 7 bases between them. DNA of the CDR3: TGCGCCAGCAGTGGCACAGTCAATCAGCCCCAGCATTTT. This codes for CASSGTVNQPQHF.

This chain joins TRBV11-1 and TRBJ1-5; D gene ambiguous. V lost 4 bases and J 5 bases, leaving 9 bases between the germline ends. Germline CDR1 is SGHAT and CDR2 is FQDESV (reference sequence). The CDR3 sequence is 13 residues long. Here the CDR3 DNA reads TGTGCCAGCAGCTATACTTTCGATCAGCCCCAGCATTTT. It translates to CASSYTFDQPQHF.

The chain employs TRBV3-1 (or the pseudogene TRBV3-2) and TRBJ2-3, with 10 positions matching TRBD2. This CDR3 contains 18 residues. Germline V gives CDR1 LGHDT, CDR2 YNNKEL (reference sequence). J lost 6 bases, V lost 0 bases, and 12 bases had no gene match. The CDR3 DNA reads TGTGCCAGCAGCCAAGACTGGGTGAGCGGGGGGGCCTTCGATACGCAGTATTTT. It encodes CASSQDWVSGGAFDTQYF.

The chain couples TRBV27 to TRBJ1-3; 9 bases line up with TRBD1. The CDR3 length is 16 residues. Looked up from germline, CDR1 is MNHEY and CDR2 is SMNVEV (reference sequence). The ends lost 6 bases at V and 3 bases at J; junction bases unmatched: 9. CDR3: CASSPSTGGYGNTIYF. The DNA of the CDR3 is TGTGCCAGCAGCCCATCAACAGGGGGCTATGGAAACACCATATATTTT.

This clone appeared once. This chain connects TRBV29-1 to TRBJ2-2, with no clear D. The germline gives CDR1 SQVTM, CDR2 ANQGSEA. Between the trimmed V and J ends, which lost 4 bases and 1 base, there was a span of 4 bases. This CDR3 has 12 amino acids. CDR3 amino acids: CSVGGNTGELFF. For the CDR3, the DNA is TGCAGCGTTGGAGGGAACACCGGGGAGCTGTTTTTT.

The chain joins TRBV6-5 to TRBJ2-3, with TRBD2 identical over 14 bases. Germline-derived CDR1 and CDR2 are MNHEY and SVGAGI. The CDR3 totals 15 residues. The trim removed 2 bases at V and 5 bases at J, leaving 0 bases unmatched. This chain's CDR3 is CASSYGLAGGDTQYF. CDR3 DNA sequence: TGTGCCAGCAGTTACGGACTAGCGGGGGGAGATACGCAGTATTTT.

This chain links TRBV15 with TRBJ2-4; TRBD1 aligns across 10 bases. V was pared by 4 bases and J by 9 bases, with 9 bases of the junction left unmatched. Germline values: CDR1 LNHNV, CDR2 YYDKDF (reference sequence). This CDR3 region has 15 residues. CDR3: CATSTPTGGWGIQYF. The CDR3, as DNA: TGTGCCACCAGCACGCCGACAGGGGGCTGGGGCATTCAGTACTTC. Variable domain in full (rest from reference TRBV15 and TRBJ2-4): DAMVIQNPRYQVTQFGKPVTLSCSQTLNHNVMYWYQQKSSQAPKLLFHYYDKDFNNEADTPDNFQSRRPNTSFCFLDIRSPGLGDTAMYLCATSTPTGGWGIQYFGAGTRLSVL.

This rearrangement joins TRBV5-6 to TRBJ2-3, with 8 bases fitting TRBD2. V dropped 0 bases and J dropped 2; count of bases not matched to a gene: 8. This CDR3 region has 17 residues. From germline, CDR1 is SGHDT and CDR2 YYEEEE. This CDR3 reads CASSLAVVAGNTDTQYF. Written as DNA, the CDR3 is TGTGCCAGCAGCTTGGCGGTGGTAGCGGGGAACACAGATACGCAGTATTTT.

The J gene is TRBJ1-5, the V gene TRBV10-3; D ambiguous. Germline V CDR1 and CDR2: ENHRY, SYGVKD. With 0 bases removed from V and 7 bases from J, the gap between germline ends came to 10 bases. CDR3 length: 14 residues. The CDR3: CAISESVGDQPQHF. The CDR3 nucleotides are TGTGCCATCAGTGAGTCGGTGGGAGACCAGCCCCAGCATTTT.

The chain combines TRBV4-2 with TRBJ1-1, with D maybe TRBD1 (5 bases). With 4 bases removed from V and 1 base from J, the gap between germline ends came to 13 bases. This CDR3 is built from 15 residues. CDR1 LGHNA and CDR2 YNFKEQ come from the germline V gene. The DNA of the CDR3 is TGTGCCAGCAGCCGATCGACAGATGAGAACACTGAAGCTTTCTTT. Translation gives CASSRSTDENTEAFF.

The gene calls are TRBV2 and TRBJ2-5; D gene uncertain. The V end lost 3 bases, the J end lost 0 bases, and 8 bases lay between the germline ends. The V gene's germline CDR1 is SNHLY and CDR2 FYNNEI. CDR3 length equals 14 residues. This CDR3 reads CASSDARYQETQYF. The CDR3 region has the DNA TGTGCCAGCAGTGACGCCAGATACCAAGAGACCCAGTACTTC.

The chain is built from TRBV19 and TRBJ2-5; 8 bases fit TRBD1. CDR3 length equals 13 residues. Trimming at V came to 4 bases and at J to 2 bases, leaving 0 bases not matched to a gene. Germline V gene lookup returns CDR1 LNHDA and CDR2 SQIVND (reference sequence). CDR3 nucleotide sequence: TGTGCCAGTAGTAGGGACAGGCAAGAGACCCAGTACTTC. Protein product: CASSRDRQETQYF.

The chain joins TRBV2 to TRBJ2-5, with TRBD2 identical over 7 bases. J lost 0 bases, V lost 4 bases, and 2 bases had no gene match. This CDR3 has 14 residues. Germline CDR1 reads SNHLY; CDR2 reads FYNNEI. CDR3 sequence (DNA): TGTGCCAGCAGTGTTGGGACTAACCAAGAGACCCAGTACTTC. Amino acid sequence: CASSVGTNQETQYF.

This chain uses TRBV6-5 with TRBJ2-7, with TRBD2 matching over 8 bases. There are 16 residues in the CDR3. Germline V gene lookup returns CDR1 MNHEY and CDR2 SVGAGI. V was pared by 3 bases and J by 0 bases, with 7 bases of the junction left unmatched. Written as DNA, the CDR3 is TGTGCCAGCAGTTATTCGACCGGGACTAGCTCCTACGAGCAGTACTTC. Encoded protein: CASSYSTGTSSYEQYF.

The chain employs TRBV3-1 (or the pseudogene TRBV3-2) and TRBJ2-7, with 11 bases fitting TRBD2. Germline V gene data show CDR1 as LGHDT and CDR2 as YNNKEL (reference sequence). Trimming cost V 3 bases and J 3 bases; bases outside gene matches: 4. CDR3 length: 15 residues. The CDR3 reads CASSHLAGGGYEQYF. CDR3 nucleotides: TGTGCCAGCAGCCATCTAGCGGGGGGCGGCTACGAGCAGTACTTC.

CDR3 sequence reads: CDKGSNHYEQYF. CDR3 sequence (DNA): TGTGATAAGGGGTCGAACCACTACGAGCAGTACTTC. The rearrangement uses TRBV6-6 and TRBJ2-7, with D tentatively TRBD1 (5 bases). Germline V CDR1 and CDR2: MNHNY, SVGAGI (reference sequence). The CDR3 has 12 residues.

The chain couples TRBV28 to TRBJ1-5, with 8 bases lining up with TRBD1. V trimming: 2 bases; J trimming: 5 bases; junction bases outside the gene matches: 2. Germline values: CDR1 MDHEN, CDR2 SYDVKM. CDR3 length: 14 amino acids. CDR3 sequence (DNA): TGTGCCAGCAGTTTAGGACAGGGACATCAGCCCCAGCATTTT. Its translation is CASSLGQGHQPQHF.

CDR3 DNA sequence: TGTGCCGATGGGGGACTCCGGGAGACCCAGTACTTC. Protein sequence: CADGGLRETQYF. This rearrangement joins TRBV13 to TRBJ2-5, with D possibly TRBD2 on 6 matching bases. This CDR3 has 12 amino acids. Germline V gene data show CDR1 as PRHDT and CDR2 as FYEKMQ (reference sequence). The V and J ends lost 11 bases and 5 bases respectively, with 15 bases between them.

The CDR3 spells CASTGDQETQYF. In DNA, the CDR3 is TGTGCCAGCACAGGGGACCAAGAGACCCAGTACTTC. The chain uses TRBV2 and TRBJ2-5; a possible D gene is TRBD1 (6 bases). There are 12 residues in the CDR3. Germline V gives CDR1 SNHLY, CDR2 FYNNEI. The V end lost 7 bases, the J end lost 0 bases, and 6 bases lay between the germline ends.

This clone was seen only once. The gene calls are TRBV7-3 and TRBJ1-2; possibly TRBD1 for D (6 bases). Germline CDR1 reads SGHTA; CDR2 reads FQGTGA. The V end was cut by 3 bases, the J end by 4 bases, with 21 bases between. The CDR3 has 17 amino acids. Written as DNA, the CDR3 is TGTGCCAGCAGCTTCCTGGGGGGGGCGGGAGCCTCCTATGGCTACACCTTC. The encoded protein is CASSFLGGAGASYGYTF.

This CDR3 is CASSEGRTDMYGYTF. In nucleotides, the CDR3 is TGTGCCAGCAGTGAAGGTAGAACAGATATGTATGGCTACACCTTC. This chain uses TRBV2 with TRBJ1-2, with no clear D. The V and J ends lost 1 base and 5 bases respectively, with 14 bases between them. Germline CDR1 is SNHLY and CDR2 is FYNNEI. This CDR3 is built from 15 residues.